This T cell receptor beta chain came from a study of shared T cell receptors in the human thymus. Clones were sequenced by immunoSEQ multiplex PCR, and TCRdb holds only the in-frame ones, with some missing. The sample yields about 660,000 clones, around 87% seen once. Looked up from germline, CDR1 is GTSNPN and CDR2 is SVGIG (reference sequence). Trimming took 4 bases from V and 2 from J, leaving 26 bases between them. This CDR3 region has 19 residues. These data were also filed under a second study, of human thymus T cells. That study reports: Corrective cardiac operations yielded the resected thymus tissue. Repertoires from thymus and blood appeared to show biased V and J gene usage. Related research has reported that thymic repertoires overlap highly among unrelated individuals.

The clonotype was recovered from a boy younger than two with a congenital heart defect. The specimen was thymocytes. The rearrangement links TRBV30 to TRBJ1-4; possibly TRBD1 for D (6 bases). The CDR3 DNA follows: TGTGCCTGGACCCGTCCGTGGGGGGGGCGCGGTGTGACTAATGAAAAACTGTTTTTT. It translates to CAWTRPWGGRGVTNEKLFF.